Described below is a single T cell receptor beta chain sequence and its context. This clone occurred once. Its antigen is currently not known. Base-call qualities are not available, and no considerably larger clone is one nucleotide away. These data are taken from a study of OX40 agonist ivuxolimab in advanced cancers. As for the study more broadly: Ivuxolimab was a fully human IgG2 agonistic monoclonal antibody targeting the costimulatory receptor OX40 (CD134). The monotherapy dose-escalation portion (N ≈ 57 patients) of the phase I ivuxolimab trial is reported in the paper. Partial responses were achieved by three dose-escalation patients, of whom one had hepatocellular carcinoma and two had cutaneous melanoma. Of the roughly 51 patients in dose escalation, 19 had hepatocellular carcinoma, some 15 had melanoma, 9 had renal cell carcinoma and 9 had head and neck cancer. Peripheral TCRbeta sequencing aimed to test whether ivuxolimab altered TCR sequence diversity and caused clonal T-cell expansion. Patients were allowed to have had prior anti-PD-1, anti-PD-L1 or anti-CTLA-4 therapy, and around 40% of the dose-escalation patients had previously received checkpoint inhibitors. Intravenous ivuxolimab was administered to patients every 2 weeks at six dose levels: 0.01, 0.1, 0.3, 1.5, 3 and 10 mg/kg. In the dose-escalation cohort, approximately 82% of patients were male, and the mean age was approximately 64 years, with a range of 23 to 79.

What the work shows at the level of the full study, not this receptor alone: Low levels of normalized T-cell clonal expansion were also seen in some patients who did not respond. Clonal expansion of both CD4+ and CD8+ blood T cells was observed from baseline to week 6 at doses 0.1 to 3.0 mg/kg. The antigen specificity of the peripheral T cells that underwent clonal expansion was not determined. After ivuxolimab, expanded clones were on average more numerous among CD8+ T cells than among CD4+ T cells. In the 0.1-3.0 mg/kg groups, partial responders had among the lowest normalized peripheral clonal expansion, particularly in CD8+ T cells.

To sequence the TCRbeta CDR3 region, genomic DNA was isolated from the sorted cells. TCRbeta CDR3 regions were sequenced using the immunoSEQ Assay. TCRdb obtained this table from immuneACCESS and retained in-frame rearrangements with V and J assigned. These tables miss some clones; where compared with another copy, unresolved V genes account for less than half of the shortfall, and the remainder is unexplained. Within this sample are 52,000 or so clones, with 85% to 95% of them counted one time only. Approximately 12% of the sample is taken by the ten largest. The trial excluded patients who had a history of autoimmune disease or were on systemic immunosuppression. Peripheral blood for TCR sequencing was collected from all dose cohorts at baseline, on cycle 4 day 1, and on cycle 7 day 1. Samples came from an open-label, multicenter, first-in-human phase I dose-escalation trial of ivuxolimab. Adults with locally advanced or metastatic melanoma, renal cell carcinoma, hepatocellular carcinoma or head and neck squamous cell carcinoma were enrolled in the trial. Before TCR sequencing, CD4+ and CD8+ T cells were separately sorted from peripheral blood.

The CDR3, cysteine through phenylalanine, is 14 amino acids long. The kept DNA is CDR3 alone, 42 bases in frame from the first base. The germline V gene specifies SGHDT as CDR1 and YYEEEE as CDR2. V is reduced by 2 bases and J by 2 bases, leaving a spacing of 9 bases between them. The rearranged segments are TRBV5-6 and TRBJ2-3; D gene: possibly TRBD2, on 6 matching bases. The clonotype comes from an adult with an advanced solid tumor such as melanoma, head and neck, liver or kidney cancer. The starting material was CD4+ or CD8+ T cells sorted from blood, obtained in a trial of the OX40 agonist ivuxolimab. The CDR3 is CASSFKRVTDTQYF. The DNA sequence is given as TGTGCCAGCAGCTTTAAGCGGGTCACAGATACGCAGTATTTT.